This T cell receptor beta chain stems from a study of patients and donors after allogeneic stem cell transplantation. The V segment lost 2 bases and the J segment 8 bases; nucleotides outside the gene matches: 7. CDR1 is MNHEY and CDR2 is SVGEGT in the germline V gene. This CDR3 has 16 amino acids. TCRdb recomputed calls from the RT-PCR reads with MiXCR, one row per CDR3 protein. The sample lists more than 150,000 distinct CDR3 sequences; about 24% were seen once. The sample holds a few counts of this clonotype. The chain couples TRBV6-2 or TRBV6-3 to TRBJ1-4, with 11 bases aligning to TRBD1. Sequenced sample: blood, either unsorted or a sorted T cell fraction (not recorded which). The receptor comes from a human donor who was either an allogeneic HSCT recipient or a stem cell or donor lymphocyte infusion donor (not recorded which). It is not recorded whose cells these are; they may come from a transplant donor. The chain's CDR3 is CASSYERGQGEEKLFF. The CDR3 DNA follows: TGTGCCAGCAGTTACGAGCGGGGACAGGGGGAGGAAAAACTGTTTTTT.